The sequence of this T cell receptor (beta chain) was determined in a study of OX40 agonist ivuxolimab in advanced cancers. Study-wide context: Three partial responders included one hepatocellular carcinoma patient and two cutaneous melanoma patients. Study outcomes and limitations: Low levels of normalized T-cell clonal expansion also appeared in some nonresponders. Clonal expansion was seen in CD4+ and CD8+ blood T cells by week 6 at 0.1 to 3.0 mg/kg.

Produced via immunoSEQ multiplex PCR; TCRdb's table is partial and in-frame only. The sample includes tens of thousands of clones, around 85% seen only once; the top ten take about 14%. This clone came up once. The target antigen is unknown. J gave up 6 bases and V 5 bases, and 11 bases lay outside the gene matches. In germline, CDR1 is PRHDT, CDR2 FYEKMQ (reference sequence). This CDR3 spans 17 amino acids. This sequence joins TRBV13 and TRBJ2-3; TRBD2 matches 13 bases. This receptor was identified in an adult with an advanced solid tumor such as melanoma, head and neck, liver or kidney cancer. The source was CD4+ or CD8+ T cells sorted from blood, collected in a trial of the OX40 agonist ivuxolimab. The CDR3 reads CASSEGTSGTTPDTQYF. The CDR3 nucleotides are TGTGCCAGCAGCGAGGGGACTAGCGGGACCACTCCGGATACGCAGTATTTT.